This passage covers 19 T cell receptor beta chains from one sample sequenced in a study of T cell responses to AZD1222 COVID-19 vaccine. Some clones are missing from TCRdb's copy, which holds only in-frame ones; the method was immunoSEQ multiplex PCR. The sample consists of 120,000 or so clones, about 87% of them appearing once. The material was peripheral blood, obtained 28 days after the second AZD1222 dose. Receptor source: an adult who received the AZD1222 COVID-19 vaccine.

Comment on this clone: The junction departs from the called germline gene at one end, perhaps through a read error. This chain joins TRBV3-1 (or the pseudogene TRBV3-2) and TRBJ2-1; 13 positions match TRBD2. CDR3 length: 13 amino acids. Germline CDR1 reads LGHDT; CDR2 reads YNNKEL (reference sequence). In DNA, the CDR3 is TGTGCCAGCAGCCAGCTACTAGCGGGAGGGCCACTCTTC. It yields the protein CASSQLLAGGPLF.

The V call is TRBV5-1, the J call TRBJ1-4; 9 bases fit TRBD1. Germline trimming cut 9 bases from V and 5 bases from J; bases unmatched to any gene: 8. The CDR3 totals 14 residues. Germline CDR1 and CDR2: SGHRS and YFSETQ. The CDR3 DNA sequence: TGCGCCACCCCGACCGGGACAGGGAATGAAAAACTGTTTTTT. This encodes CATPTGTGNEKLFF.

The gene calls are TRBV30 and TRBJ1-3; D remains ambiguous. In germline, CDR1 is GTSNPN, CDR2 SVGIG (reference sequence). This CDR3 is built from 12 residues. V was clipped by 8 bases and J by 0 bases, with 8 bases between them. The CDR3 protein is CAGLSSGNTIYF. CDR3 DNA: TGTGCCGGCCTGAGCTCTGGAAACACCATATATTTT.

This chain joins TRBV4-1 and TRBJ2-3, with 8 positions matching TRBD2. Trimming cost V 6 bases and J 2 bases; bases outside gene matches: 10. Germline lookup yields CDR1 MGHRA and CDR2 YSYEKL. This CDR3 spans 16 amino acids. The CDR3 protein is CASSRTAGAYTDTQYF. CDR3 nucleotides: TGCGCCAGCAGTCGCACAGCGGGGGCGTACACAGATACGCAGTATTTT.

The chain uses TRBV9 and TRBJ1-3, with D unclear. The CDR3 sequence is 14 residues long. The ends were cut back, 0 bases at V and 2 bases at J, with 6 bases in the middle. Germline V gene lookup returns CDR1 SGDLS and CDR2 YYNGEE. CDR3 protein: CASSVAETGNTIYF. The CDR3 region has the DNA TGTGCCAGCAGCGTAGCGGAAACTGGAAACACCATATATTTT.

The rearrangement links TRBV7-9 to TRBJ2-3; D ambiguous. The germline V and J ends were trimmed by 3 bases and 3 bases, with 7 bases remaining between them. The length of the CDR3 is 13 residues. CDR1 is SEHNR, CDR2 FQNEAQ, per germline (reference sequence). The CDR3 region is CASSLGGTDTQYF. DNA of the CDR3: TGTGCCAGCAGCTTGGGTGGTACAGATACGCAGTATTTT. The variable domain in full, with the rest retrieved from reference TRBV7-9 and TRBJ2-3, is DTGVSQNPRHKITKRGQNVTFRCDPISEHNRLYWYRQTLGQGPEFLTYFQNEAQLEKSRLLSDRFSAERPKGSFSTLEIQRTEQGDSAMYLCASSLGGTDTQYFGPGTRLTVL.

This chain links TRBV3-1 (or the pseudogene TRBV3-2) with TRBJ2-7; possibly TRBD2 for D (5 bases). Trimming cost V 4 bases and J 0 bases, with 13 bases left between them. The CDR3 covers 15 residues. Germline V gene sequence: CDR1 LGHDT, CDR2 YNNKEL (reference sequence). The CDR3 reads CASSPSSLSSYEQYF. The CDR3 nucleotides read TGTGCCAGCAGCCCTAGCAGCCTTAGCTCCTACGAGCAGTACTTC.

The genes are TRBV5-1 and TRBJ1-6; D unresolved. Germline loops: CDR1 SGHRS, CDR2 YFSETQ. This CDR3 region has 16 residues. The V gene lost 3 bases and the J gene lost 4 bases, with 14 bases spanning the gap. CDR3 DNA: TGCGCCAGCAGCTCAGTTAAACCGGGGTATAATTCACCCCTCCACTTT. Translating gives CASSSVKPGYNSPLHF.

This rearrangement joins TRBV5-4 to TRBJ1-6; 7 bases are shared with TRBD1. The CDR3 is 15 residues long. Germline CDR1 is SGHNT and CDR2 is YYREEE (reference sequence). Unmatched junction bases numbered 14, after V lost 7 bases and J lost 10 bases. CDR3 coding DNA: TGTGCCAGCTCCCAGACCCAGGGGGGCTTGTCACCCCTCCACTTT. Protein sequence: CASSQTQGGLSPLHF.

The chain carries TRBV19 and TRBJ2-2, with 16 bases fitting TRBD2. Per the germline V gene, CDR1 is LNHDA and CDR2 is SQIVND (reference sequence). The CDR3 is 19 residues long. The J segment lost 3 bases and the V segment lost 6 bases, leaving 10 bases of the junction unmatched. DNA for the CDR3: TGTGCCAGTAGCTCGGGACTAGCGGGAGGGTCGTACGACACCGGGGAGCTGTTTTTT. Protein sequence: CASSSGLAGGSYDTGELFF.

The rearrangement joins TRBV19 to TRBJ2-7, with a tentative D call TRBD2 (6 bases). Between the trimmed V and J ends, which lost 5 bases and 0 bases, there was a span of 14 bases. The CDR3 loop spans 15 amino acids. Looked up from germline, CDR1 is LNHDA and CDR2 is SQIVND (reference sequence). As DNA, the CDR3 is TGTGCCAGTAGTCAGACTAGTCAAACCTCCTACGAGCAGTACTTC. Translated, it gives CASSQTSQTSYEQYF. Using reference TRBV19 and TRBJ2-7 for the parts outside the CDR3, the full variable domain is DGGITQSPKYLFRKEGQNVTLSCEQNLNHDAMYWYRQDPGQGLRLIYYSQIVNDFQKGDIAEGYSVSREKKESFPLTVTSAQKNPTAFYLCASSQTSQTSYEQYFGPGTRLTVT.

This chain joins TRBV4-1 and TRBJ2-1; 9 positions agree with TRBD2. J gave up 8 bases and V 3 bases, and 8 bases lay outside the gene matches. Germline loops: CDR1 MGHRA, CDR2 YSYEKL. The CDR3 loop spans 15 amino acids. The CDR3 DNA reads TGCGCCAGCAGCCAGAACGCGGGAGGGCCGCATGAGCAGTTCTTC. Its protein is CASSQNAGGPHEQFF.

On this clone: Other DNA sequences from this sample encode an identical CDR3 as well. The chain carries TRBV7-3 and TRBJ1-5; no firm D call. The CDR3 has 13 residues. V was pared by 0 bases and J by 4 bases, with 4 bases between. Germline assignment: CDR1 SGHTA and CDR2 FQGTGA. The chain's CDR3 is CASSLTGNQPQHF. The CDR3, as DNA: TGTGCCAGCAGCTTAACAGGGAATCAGCCCCAGCATTTT.

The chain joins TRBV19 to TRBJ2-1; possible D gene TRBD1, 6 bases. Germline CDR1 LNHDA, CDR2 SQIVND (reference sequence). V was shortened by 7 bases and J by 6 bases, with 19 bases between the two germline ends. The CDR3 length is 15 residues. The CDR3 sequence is CASTARQVWGNEQFF. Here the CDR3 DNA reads TGTGCCAGTACCGCACGACAGGTATGGGGCAATGAGCAGTTCTTC.

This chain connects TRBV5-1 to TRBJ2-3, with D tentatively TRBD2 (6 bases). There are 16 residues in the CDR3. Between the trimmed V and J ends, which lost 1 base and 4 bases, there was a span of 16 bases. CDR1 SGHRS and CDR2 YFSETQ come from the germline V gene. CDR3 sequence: CASSLSAGTFADTQYF. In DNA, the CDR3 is TGCGCCAGCAGCTTGTCGGCGGGGACGTTCGCAGATACGCAGTATTTT.

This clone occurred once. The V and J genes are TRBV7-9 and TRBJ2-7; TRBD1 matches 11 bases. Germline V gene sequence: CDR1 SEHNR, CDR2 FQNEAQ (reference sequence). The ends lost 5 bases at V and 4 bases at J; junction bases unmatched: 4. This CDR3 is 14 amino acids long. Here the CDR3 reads CASSNGQGAYEQYF. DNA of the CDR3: TGTGCCAGCAGCAACGGACAGGGGGCTTACGAGCAGTACTTC.

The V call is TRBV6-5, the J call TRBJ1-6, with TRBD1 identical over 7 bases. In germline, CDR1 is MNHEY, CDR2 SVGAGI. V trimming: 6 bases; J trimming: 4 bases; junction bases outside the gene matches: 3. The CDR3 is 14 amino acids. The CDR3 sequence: CASRSGQYNSPLHF. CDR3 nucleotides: TGTGCCAGCAGGTCGGGACAGTATAATTCACCCCTCCACTTT.

CDR3: CASSPQGQGAYEQYF. CDR3 in DNA: TGTGCCAGTAGTCCCCAGGGACAGGGCGCCTACGAGCAGTACTTC. The chain has TRBV19 and TRBJ2-7, with 9 bases fitting TRBD1. Looked up from germline, CDR1 is LNHDA and CDR2 is SQIVND (reference sequence). The ends lost 5 bases at V and 2 bases at J; junction bases unmatched: 7. CDR3 length: 15 amino acids. The whole variable domain, remainder taken from reference TRBV19 and TRBJ2-7, is DGGITQSPKYLFRKEGQNVTLSCEQNLNHDAMYWYRQDPGQGLRLIYYSQIVNDFQKGDIAEGYSVSREKKESFPLTVTSAQKNPTAFYLCASSPQGQGAYEQYFGPGTRLTVT.

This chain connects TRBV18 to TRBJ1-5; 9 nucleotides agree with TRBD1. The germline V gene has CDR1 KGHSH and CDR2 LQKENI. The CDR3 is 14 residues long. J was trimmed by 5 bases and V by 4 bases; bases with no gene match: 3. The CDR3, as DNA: TGTGCCAGCTCACTGGACAGGGGCTATCAGCCCCAGCATTTT. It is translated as CASSLDRGYQPQHF.